Below are 23 T cell receptor beta chains sequenced from a single sample in a study of blood T cells in healthy people across ages (dated by TCRdb to between 2014 and 2017). The library was built by means of 5' RACE. Sequenced using an Illumina HiSeq 2500. A second PCR of roughly 7 to 11 cycles was performed with a sample-barcoded 5' primer and a J-beta primer mix. Starting from the raw public reads, TCRdb applied fastp trimming at Q25, assembled clones with MiXCR and retained in-frame beta chains. Each entry is one CDR3 protein sequence, shown with its most common DNA and genes. This sample gives around 780,000 distinct CDR3 sequences in total; roughly 24% of them show up just once. The ten most abundant clones make up 2.5% to 3.5% of the sample. These data are also associated with another study on T cells of mothers and their children.

Sequenced sample: blood. The source is a boy between 10 and 17 years old in good health.

The V gene is TRBV9, the J gene TRBJ2-5, with 8 bases identical to TRBD2. Germline V gene sequence: CDR1 SGDLS, CDR2 YYNGEE. CDR3 length: 14 amino acids. V lost 0 bases and J lost 6; bases outside the gene matches: 4. CDR3 residues: CASSVAGGGQTQYF. As DNA, the CDR3 is TGTGCCAGCAGCGTAGCCGGGGGGGGCCAGACCCAGTACTTC.

The V call is TRBV3-1, the J call TRBJ2-1; maybe TRBD2 (6 bases). Trimming took off 3 bases at V and 6 bases at J, with 18 bases between the two ends. The length of the CDR3 is 16 residues. CDR1 is LGHDT and CDR2 is YNNKEL in the germline V gene (reference sequence). The CDR3 spells CASSQGGVRIANEQFF. The CDR3 nucleotides read TGTGCCAGCAGCCAGGGCGGGGTTAGGATTGCCAATGAGCAGTTCTTC.

The V call is TRBV10-3, the J call TRBJ2-1, with D perhaps TRBD1 (6 bases). Germline CDR1 is ENHRY and CDR2 is SYGVKD. V lost 2 bases to trimming and J lost 6 bases, with 17 bases between them. The CDR3 has 16 amino acids. The CDR3 sequence: CAISERQVPKPNEQFF. DNA of the CDR3: TGTGCCATCAGTGAGAGACAGGTACCCAAACCCAATGAGCAGTTCTTC.

In its sample, this clonotype was seen a few times. V and J are TRBV12-3 or TRBV12-4 and TRBJ1-1; D gene ambiguous. The CDR3 is made up of 12 amino acids. V was pared by 5 bases and J by 7 bases, with 11 bases between. The CDR3 sequence is CASSHGRFEAFF. The CDR3 DNA sequence: TGTGCCAGCAGTCACGGACGGTTTGAAGCTTTCTTT.

The chain combines TRBV20-1 with TRBJ1-5; possible D gene TRBD1, 6 bases. The CDR3 runs 13 residues. Germline V gives CDR1 DFQATT, CDR2 SNEGSKA (reference sequence). Trimming cost V 5 bases and J 4 bases, with 12 bases left between them. For the CDR3, the DNA is TGCAGTGCTTTGACACAGGGAAATCAGCCCCAGCATTTT. Protein sequence: CSALTQGNQPQHF.

In this sample, this clonotype turned up a few times. CDR3 sequence reads: CASSARQGSSSPLHF. The CDR3 DNA is TGTGCCAGCAGTGCCAGACAGGGTTCGAGTTCACCCCTCCACTTT. The V and J genes are TRBV27 and TRBJ1-6, with 7 bases aligning to TRBD1. Trimming cost V 5 bases and J 9 bases; bases outside gene matches: 10. The germline gives CDR1 MNHEY, CDR2 SMNVEV (reference sequence). This CDR3 spans 15 amino acids.

The chain recombines TRBV5-1 with TRBJ1-2; 7 bases match TRBD1. CDR1 and CDR2 from the germline V gene are SGHRS and YFSETQ. The CDR3 covers 14 residues. V lost 0 bases to trimming and J lost 8 bases; unmatched junction nucleotides: 7. CDR3 nucleotide sequence: TGCGCCAGCAGCTTGGGGGACAGTCTCTGGGGCTACACCTTC. It codes for CASSLGDSLWGYTF.

Many counts were recorded for this clonotype. Because the CDR3's place on the DNA is in doubt, the DNA is left out and the CDR3 is given as listed by TCRdb. This chain connects TRBV7-5 to TRBJ2-1; TRBD1, the table's D call, lacks a check against the DNA. TRBV7-5 is deemed a pseudogene. The CDR3 numbers 20 amino acids, ends counted. Here the CDR3 reads CISVPEAPGRGGGAGNEQFF.

The sample holds a few counts of this clonotype. The chain carries TRBV6-5 and TRBJ1-2; no reliable D call. The CDR3 consists of 14 residues. Trimming took 0 bases from V and 5 from J, leaving 10 bases between them. Germline V gene lookup returns CDR1 MNHEY and CDR2 SVGAGI. The DNA for the CDR3 is TGTGCCAGCAGTTACTCGTATGGGCCGTATGGCTACACCTTC. Residues: CASSYSYGPYGYTF.

The chain employs TRBV9 and TRBJ2-7; TRBD1 is a possible D gene (5 bases). V lost 0 bases and J lost 1, with 11 bases in between. The CDR3 loop spans 15 amino acids. Germline CDR1 and CDR2: SGDLS and YYNGEE. The CDR3 nucleotides are TGTGCCAGCAGCGTAGTAGGGGCTCCGTCCTACGAGCAGTACTTC. It codes for CASSVVGAPSYEQYF.

This clonotype was observed a few times. This chain connects TRBV5-1 to TRBJ2-6; unclear D gene. Per the germline V gene, CDR1 is SGHRS and CDR2 is YFSETQ. Trimming cost V 1 base and J 0 bases, with 8 bases left between them. The CDR3 totals 16 residues. CDR3 loop: CASSLNRASGANVLTF. Here the CDR3 DNA reads TGCGCCAGCAGCTTGAACCGGGCCTCTGGGGCCAACGTCCTGACTTTC. Filled out from reference TRBV5-1 and TRBJ2-6, the complete variable domain reads KAGVTQTPRYLIKTRGQQVTLSCSPISGHRSVSWYQQTPGQGLQFLFEYFSETQRNKGNFPGRFSGRQFSNSRSEMNVSTLELGDSALYLCASSLNRASGANVLTFGAGSRLTVL.

The chain employs TRBV7-6 and TRBJ2-5; D gene unclear. Germline CDR1 SGHVS, CDR2 FNYEAQ. The CDR3 has 13 residues. V was shortened by 5 bases and J by 2 bases, with 9 bases between the two germline ends. CDR3 nucleotides: TGTGCCAGCAGCCCCCGGATGCAAGAGACCCAGTACTTC. It is translated as CASSPRMQETQYF.

This clonotype was counted a few times. This chain uses TRBV2 with TRBJ2-6; TRBD1 is a possible D gene (6 bases). Germline CDR1 SNHLY, CDR2 FYNNEI. The CDR3 covers 20 residues. V lost 8 bases and J lost 2, with 28 bases in between. This CDR3 reads CASVRSWGRIDPAGANVLTF. In nucleotides, the CDR3 is TGTGCCAGCGTGAGGAGCTGGGGGCGCATAGACCCAGCTGGGGCCAACGTCCTGACTTTC.

The chain uses TRBV11-2 and TRBJ2-2, with 7 bases matching TRBD2. The CDR3 has 15 amino acids. The ends lost 0 bases at V and 4 bases at J; junction bases unmatched: 2. Germline V gene data show CDR1 as SGHAT and CDR2 as FQNNGV. The CDR3 loop is CASSLEGGGTGELFF. The CDR3 bases are TGTGCCAGCAGCTTAGAGGGCGGGGGCACCGGGGAGCTGTTTTTT. The complete variable domain, with remaining parts taken from reference TRBV11-2 and TRBJ2-2, reads EAGVAQSPRYKIIEKRQSVAFWCNPISGHATLYWYQQILGQGPKLLIQFQNNGVVDDSQLPKDRFSAERLKGVDSTLKIQPAKLEDSAVYLCASSLEGGGTGELFFGEGSRLTVL.

This clonotype showed up just a few times. The chain couples TRBV20-1 to TRBJ2-5; D might be TRBD1 (6 bases). The CDR3 extends over 17 amino acids. Per the germline V gene, CDR1 is DFQATT and CDR2 is SNEGSKA (reference sequence). V dropped 6 bases and J dropped 5 bases, with 28 bases sitting between them. The CDR3 loop is CSAQNRREEGGWETQYF. The CDR3 coding sequence is TGCAGTGCCCAGAATCGTCGGGAAGAAGGGGGTTGGGAGACCCAGTACTTC.

V gene TRBV10-3 combines with J gene TRBJ2-2, with unresolved D. This CDR3 region has 13 residues. In germline, CDR1 is ENHRY, CDR2 SYGVKD. The V and J ends lost 6 bases and 5 bases respectively, with 10 bases between them. CDR3 in DNA: TGTGCCATCAGGCCTGTCTTGACCGGGGAGCTGTTTTTT. Its protein product is CAIRPVLTGELFF.

V usage is TRBV5-1 and J usage is TRBJ2-2; 7 nucleotides line up with TRBD1. CDR1 is SGHRS, CDR2 YFSETQ, per germline. The trim removed 4 bases at V and 7 bases at J, leaving 10 bases unmatched. The CDR3 is 15 amino acids. The CDR3: CASSISTGQHGELFF. The CDR3 DNA sequence: TGCGCCAGCAGCATTTCGACAGGGCAGCACGGGGAGCTGTTTTTT.

V gene TRBV7-9 combines with J gene TRBJ1-5; D call uncertain. V was pared by 1 base and J by 8 bases, with 15 bases between. CDR1 and CDR2 (germline): SEHNR, FQNEAQ (reference sequence). The CDR3 sequence is 15 residues long. The DNA for the CDR3 is TGTGCCAGCAGCTTAGAGCAATCGGACGGGGAGCCCCAGCATTTT. Protein: CASSLEQSDGEPQHF.

This clonotype came up a few times. The CDR3 reads CASSRGQGAETQYF. The CDR3 DNA follows: TGTGCCAGCAGCAGGGGACAGGGGGCAGAGACCCAGTACTTC. This chain links TRBV11-2 with TRBJ2-5, with 12 bases aligning to TRBD1. V shed 5 bases and J 4 bases; nucleotides not matched to a gene: 2. This CDR3 has 14 amino acids. The germline V gene encodes CDR1 SGHAT and CDR2 FQNNGV.

This chain uses TRBV12-3 or TRBV12-4 with TRBJ2-2; weak D call: TRBD2 (5 bases). The CDR3 sequence is 14 residues long. Between the trimmed V and J ends, which lost 6 bases and 10 bases, there was a span of 18 bases. DNA for the CDR3: TGTGCCAGCAGCCTCGGGGTCCTCGTGGAGGAGCTGTTTTTT. This translates into CASSLGVLVEELFF.

The chain combines TRBV4-1 with TRBJ1-1, with TRBD1 identical over 12 bases. The ends lost 5 bases at V and 4 bases at J; junction bases unmatched: 17. Germline values: CDR1 MGHRA, CDR2 YSYEKL. The CDR3 length is 19 residues. Written as DNA, the CDR3 is TGCGCCAGCAGCTACCAAGATACCACGGGACAGGGGGCGAGCACTGAAGCTTTCTTT. This gives the protein CASSYQDTTGQGASTEAFF.

This clonotype was seen a handful of times. This sequence joins TRBV20-1 and TRBJ2-1; D might be TRBD1 (5 bases). The CDR3 is 14 residues long. From germline, CDR1 is DFQATT and CDR2 SNEGSKA (reference sequence). V was trimmed by 1 base and J by 7 bases, leaving 14 bases between them. CDR3 sequence reads: CSARGALAGNEQFF. The CDR3 DNA reads TGCAGTGCTAGAGGGGCCCTGGCAGGGAATGAGCAGTTCTTC.

The CDR3 sequence is CSASRTKRRVESGETQYF. Here the CDR3 DNA reads TGCAGTGCTAGCCGAACTAAACGGAGAGTGGAAAGTGGGGAGACCCAGTACTTC. V gene TRBV20-1 combines with J gene TRBJ2-5; no clear D gene. The CDR3 has 18 residues. The V gene's germline CDR1 is DFQATT and CDR2 SNEGSKA (reference sequence). The V end was cut by 3 bases, the J end by 5 bases, with 28 bases between.